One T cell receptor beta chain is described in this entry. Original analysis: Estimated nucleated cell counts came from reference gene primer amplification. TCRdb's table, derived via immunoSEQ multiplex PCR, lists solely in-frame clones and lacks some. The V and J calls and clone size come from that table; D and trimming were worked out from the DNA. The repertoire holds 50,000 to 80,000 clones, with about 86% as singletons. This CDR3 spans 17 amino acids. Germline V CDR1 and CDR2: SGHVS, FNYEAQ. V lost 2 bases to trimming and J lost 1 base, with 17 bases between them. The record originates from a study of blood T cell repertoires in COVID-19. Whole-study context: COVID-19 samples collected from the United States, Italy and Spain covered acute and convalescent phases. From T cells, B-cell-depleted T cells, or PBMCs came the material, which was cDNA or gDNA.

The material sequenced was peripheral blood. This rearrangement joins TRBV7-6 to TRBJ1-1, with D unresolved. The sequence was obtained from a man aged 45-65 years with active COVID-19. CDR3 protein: CASSLYGPGRKNTEAFF. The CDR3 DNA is TGTGCCAGCAGCTTATATGGGCCAGGCCGAAAGAACACTGAAGCTTTCTTT.